The clone carrying this T cell receptor (beta chain) came up a few times. Its antigen is undetermined. The entire patient cohort was treatment-naive prior to thyroid surgery. The CDR3 has 13 residues. The V gene lost 6 bases and the J gene lost 5 bases, with 11 bases spanning the gap. Per germline, CDR1 LNHNV and CDR2 YYDKDF (reference sequence). TCRdb re-analyzed the PCR reads through MiXCR. The top ten clones hold more than 15% of a sample with approximately 32,000 clones, around 33% of them seen once. This sample stems from a study of metastatic and nonmetastatic thyroid tumors. About the study: Both malignant and benign thyroid patients supplied peripheral blood and tumor or nodule tissue samples, across which the repertoires of these patients were then compared. Whole-study results and caveats: Malignant thyroid tumors reportedly exceeded benign nodules significantly in TCR beta diversity, with the difference appearing in blood and tumor.

The sample was tumor tissue. The source is a female donor with papillary thyroid cancer or a benign thyroid nodule (not recorded which). Some clones in this sample may be carry-over from other donors' samples. The rearrangement joins TRBV15 to TRBJ1-5; D gene uncertain. CDR3 residues: CATSPQEDQPQHF. DNA of the CDR3: TGTGCCACCAGTCCTCAGGAGGATCAGCCCCAGCATTTT.